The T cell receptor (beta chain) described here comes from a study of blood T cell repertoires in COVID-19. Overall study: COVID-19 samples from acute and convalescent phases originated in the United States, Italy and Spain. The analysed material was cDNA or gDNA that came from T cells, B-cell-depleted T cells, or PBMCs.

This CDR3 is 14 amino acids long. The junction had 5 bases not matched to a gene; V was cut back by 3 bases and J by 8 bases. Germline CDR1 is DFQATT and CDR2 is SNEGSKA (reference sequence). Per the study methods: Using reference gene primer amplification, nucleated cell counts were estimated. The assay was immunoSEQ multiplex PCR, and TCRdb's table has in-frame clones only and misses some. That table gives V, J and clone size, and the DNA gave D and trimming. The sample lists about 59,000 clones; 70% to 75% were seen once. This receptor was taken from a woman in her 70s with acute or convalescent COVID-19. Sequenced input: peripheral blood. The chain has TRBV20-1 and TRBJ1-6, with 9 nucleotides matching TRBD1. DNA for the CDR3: TGCAGTGCTAGTGCGGGACAGGGCCATTCACCCCTCCACTTT. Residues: CSASAGQGHSPLHF.